This T cell receptor (beta chain) is drawn from a study of blood T cell repertoires in COVID-19. Study at large: Samples taken during acute and convalescent COVID-19 were collected in the United States, Italy and Spain. PBMCs, B-cell-depleted T cells, or T cells provided the cDNA or gDNA that made up the material.

Per the study methods: Amplification with reference gene primers provided the estimates of nucleated cell counts. Clones were read by immunoSEQ multiplex PCR, and TCRdb kept only the in-frame ones, dropping some. V and J calls and clone size are given by that table; D and trimming were obtained from the DNA. The sample consists of 70,000 to 100,000 clones, about 71% of them appearing once. The CDR3 contains 15 residues. CDR1 and CDR2 from the germline V gene are SNHLY and FYNNEI. With 0 bases clipped from V and 8 bases from J, the junction kept 7 bases outside the gene matches. The sequencing sample was made of peripheral blood. The rearrangement uses TRBV2 and TRBJ1-2; 9 bases are a match to TRBD1. The clonotype was recovered from a woman aged 55-69 years in a cohort sampled during active or convalescent COVID-19. CDR3 amino acids: CASSEARTGGGGYTF. DNA for the CDR3: TGTGCCAGCAGTGAAGCGAGAACAGGGGGCGGGGGCTACACCTTC.